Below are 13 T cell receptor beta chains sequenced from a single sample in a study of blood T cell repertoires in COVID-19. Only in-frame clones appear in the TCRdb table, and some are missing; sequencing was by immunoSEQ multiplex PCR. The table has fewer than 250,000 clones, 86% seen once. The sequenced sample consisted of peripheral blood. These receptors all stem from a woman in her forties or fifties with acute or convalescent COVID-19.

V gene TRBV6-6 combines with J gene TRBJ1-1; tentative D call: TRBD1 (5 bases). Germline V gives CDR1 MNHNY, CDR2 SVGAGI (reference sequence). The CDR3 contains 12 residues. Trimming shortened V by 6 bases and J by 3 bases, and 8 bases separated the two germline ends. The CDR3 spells CASRAGHTEAFF. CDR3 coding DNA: TGTGCCAGCAGAGCGGGGCACACTGAAGCTTTCTTT.

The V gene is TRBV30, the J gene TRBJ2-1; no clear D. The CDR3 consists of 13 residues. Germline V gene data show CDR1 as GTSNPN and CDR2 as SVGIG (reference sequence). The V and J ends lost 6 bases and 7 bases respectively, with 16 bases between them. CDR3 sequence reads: CACSLVSPNEQFF. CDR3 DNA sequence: TGTGCCTGTTCCTTAGTTTCCCCAAATGAGCAGTTCTTC.

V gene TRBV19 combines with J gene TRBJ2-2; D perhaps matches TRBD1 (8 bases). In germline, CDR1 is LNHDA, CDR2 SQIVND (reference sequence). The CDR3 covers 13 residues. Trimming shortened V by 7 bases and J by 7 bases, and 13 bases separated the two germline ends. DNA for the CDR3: TGTGCCAGTAAGGACAGGGAGGGCGGGGAGCTGTTTTTT. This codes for CASKDREGGELFF.

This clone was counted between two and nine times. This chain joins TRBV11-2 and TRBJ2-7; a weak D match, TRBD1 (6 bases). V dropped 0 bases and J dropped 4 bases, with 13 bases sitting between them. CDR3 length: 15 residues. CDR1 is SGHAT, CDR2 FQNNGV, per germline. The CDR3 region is CASSLEGQGYYEQYF. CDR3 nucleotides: TGTGCCAGCAGCTTAGAGGGGCAGGGGTATTACGAGCAGTACTTC.

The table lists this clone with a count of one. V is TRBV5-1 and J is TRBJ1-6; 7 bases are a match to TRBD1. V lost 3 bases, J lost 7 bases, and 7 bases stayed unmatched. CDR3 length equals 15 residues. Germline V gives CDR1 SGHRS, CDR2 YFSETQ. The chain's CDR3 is CASSSFGTENSPLHF. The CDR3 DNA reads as TGCGCCAGCAGCTCCTTCGGGACAGAGAATTCACCCCTCCACTTT.

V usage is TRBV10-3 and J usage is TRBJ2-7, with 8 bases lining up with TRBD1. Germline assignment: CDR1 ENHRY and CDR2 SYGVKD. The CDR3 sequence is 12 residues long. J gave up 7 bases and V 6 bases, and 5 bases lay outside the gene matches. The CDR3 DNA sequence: TGTGCCATCAGATCCACAGGGGGTGAGCAGTACTTC. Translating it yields CAIRSTGGEQYF.

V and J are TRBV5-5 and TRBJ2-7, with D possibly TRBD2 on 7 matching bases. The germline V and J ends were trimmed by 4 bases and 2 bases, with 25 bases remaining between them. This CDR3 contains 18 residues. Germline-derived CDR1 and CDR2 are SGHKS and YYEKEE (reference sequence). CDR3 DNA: TGTGCCAGCAGCCCGACGGGTCGGGGCGGGGGCCTTACCTACGAGCAGTACTTC. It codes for CASSPTGRGGGLTYEQYF.

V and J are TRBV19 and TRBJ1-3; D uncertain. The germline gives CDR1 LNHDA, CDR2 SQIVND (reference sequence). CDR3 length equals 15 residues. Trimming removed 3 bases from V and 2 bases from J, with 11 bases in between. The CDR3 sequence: CASSISSVPGNTIYF. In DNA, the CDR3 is TGTGCCAGTAGTATCTCGTCTGTCCCTGGAAACACCATATATTTT.

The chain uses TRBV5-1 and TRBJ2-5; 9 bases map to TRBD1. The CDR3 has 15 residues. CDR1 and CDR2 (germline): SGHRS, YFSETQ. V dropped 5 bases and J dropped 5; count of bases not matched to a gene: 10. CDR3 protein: CASRTEQGALETQYF. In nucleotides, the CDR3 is TGCGCCAGCAGAACTGAACAGGGGGCTCTCGAGACCCAGTACTTC.

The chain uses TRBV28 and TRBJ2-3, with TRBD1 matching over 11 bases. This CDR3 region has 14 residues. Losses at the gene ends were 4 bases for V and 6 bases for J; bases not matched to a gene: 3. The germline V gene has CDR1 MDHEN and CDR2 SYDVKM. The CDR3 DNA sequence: TGTGCCAGCAGTTCAGGGACAGGGGGGGATACGCAGTATTTT. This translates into CASSSGTGGDTQYF.

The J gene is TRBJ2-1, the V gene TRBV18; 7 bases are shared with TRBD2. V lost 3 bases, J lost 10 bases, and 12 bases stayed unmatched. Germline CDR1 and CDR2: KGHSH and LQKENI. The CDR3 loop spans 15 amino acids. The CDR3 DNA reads TGTGCCAGCTCACCGGAAGGGACTACCATATCCGAGCAGTTCTTC. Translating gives CASSPEGTTISEQFF.

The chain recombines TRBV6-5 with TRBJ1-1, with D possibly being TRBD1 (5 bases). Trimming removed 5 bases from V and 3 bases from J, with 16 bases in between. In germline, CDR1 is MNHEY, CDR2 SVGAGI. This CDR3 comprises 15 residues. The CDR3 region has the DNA TGTGCCAGCAGTCCTCGGGGGGGGGAACACACTGAAGCTTTCTTT. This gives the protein CASSPRGGEHTEAFF.

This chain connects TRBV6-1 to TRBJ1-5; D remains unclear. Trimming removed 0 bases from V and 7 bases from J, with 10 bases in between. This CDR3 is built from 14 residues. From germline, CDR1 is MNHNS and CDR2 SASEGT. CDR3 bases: TGTGCCAGCAGTGAAGCCACCACGGGACAGCCCCAGCATTTT. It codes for CASSEATTGQPQHF.